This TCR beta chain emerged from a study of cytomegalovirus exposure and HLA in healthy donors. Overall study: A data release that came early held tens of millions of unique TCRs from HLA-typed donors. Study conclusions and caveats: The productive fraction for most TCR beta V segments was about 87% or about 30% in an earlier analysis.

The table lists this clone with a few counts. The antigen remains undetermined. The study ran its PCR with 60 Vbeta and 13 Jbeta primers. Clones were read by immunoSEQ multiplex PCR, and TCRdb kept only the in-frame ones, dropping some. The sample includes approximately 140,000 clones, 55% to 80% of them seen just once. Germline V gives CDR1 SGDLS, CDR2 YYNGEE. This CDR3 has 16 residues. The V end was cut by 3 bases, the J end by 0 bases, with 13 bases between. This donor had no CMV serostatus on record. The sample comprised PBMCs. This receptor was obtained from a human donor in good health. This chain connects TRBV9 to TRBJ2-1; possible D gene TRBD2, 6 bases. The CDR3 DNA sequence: TGTGCCAGCAGCGACCCTCGGGGGAGCTCCTACAATGAGCAGTTCTTC. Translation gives CASSDPRGSSYNEQFF.